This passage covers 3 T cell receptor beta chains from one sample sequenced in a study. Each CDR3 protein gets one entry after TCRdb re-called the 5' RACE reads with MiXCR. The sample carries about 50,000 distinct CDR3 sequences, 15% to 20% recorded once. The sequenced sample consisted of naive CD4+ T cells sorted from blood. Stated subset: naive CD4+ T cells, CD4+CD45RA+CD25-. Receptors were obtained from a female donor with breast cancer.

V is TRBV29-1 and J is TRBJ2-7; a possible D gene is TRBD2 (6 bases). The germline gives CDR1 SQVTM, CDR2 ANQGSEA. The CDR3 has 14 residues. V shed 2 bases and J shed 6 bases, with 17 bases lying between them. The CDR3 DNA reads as TGCAGCGTTGAAACAGATGTGGGGGGTGCCGAGCAGTACTTC. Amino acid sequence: CSVETDVGGAEQYF.

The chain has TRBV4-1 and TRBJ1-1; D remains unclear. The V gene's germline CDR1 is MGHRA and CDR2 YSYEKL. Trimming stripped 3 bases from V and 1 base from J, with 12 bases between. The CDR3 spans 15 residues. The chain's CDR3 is CASSHRLAGNTEAFF. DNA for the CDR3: TGCGCCAGCAGCCATAGGCTCGCGGGGAACACTGAAGCTTTCTTT.

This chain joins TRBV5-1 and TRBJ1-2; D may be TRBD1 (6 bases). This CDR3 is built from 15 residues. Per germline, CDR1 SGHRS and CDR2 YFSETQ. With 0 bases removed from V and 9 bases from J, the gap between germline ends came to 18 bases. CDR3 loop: CASSLGQGPTSSYTF. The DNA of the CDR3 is TGCGCCAGCAGCTTGGGGCAGGGGCCTACTTCTAGCTACACCTTC.